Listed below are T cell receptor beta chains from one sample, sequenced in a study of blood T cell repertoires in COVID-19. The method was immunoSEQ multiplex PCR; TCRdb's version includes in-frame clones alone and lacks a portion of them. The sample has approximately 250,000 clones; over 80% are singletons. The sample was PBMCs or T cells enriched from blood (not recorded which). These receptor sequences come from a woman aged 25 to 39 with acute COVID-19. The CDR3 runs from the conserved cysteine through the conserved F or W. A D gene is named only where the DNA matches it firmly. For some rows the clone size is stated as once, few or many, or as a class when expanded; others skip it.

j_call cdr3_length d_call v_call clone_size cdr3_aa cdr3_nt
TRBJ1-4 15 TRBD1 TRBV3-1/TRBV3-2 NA CASSQSEGAYEKLFF TGTGCCAGCAGCCAATCTGAGGGGGCGTATGAAAAACTGTTTTTT
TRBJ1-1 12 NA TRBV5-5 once CASSGWGGEAFF TGTGCCAGCAGCGGATGGGGAGGCGAAGCTTTCTTT
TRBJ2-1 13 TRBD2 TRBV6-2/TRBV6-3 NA CASSSLAGEEQFF TGTGCCAGCAGTTCATTAGCGGGAGAGGAGCAGTTCTTC
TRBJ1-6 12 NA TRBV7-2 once CASSRQNSPLHF TGTGCCAGCAGCCGACAGAATTCACCCCTCCACTTT
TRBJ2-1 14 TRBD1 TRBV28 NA CATTGTGPPDEQFF TGTGCCACTACCGGGACAGGGCCACCAGATGAGCAGTTCTTC
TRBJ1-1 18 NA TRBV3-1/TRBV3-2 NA CASSQDKDPLRVSTEAFF TGTGCCAGCAGCCAAGATAAGGACCCTTTGAGGGTTAGCACTGAAGCTTTCTTT
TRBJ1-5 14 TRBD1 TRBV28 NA CATDRTLSNQPQHF TGTGCCACGGACAGGACTCTTAGCAATCAGCCCCAGCATTTT
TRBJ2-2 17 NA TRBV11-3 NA CASSLNSYDSNTGELFF TGTGCCAGCAGCTTAAACTCTTACGACAGCAACACCGGGGAGCTGTTTTTT
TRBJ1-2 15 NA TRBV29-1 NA CSVEDGRWPRGGYTF TGCAGCGTTGAAGATGGGAGGTGGCCCCGGGGTGGCTACACCTTC
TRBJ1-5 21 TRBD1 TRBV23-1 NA CASSQPEDRGNSRALHQPQHF TGCGCCAGCAGTCAACCCGAGGACAGGGGGAACTCCAGGGCCCTCCATCAGCCCCAGCATTTT
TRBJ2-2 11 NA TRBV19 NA CATQDTGELFF TGTGCCACCCAGGACACCGGGGAGCTGTTTTTT
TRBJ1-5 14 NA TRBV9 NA CASSVAGDNQPQHF TGTGCCAGCAGCGTAGCGGGGGACAATCAGCCCCAGCATTTT
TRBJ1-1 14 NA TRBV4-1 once CASKRGDGYTEAFF TGCGCCAGCAAACGGGGGGATGGGTACACTGAAGCTTTCTTT
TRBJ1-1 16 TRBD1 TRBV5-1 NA CASSIRTGWGNTEAFF TGCGCCAGCAGCATCCGGACAGGGTGGGGGAACACTGAAGCTTTCTTT
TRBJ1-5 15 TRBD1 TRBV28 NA CASSPETGGNQPQHF TGTGCCAGCAGCCCAGAGACAGGGGGGAATCAGCCCCAGCATTTT
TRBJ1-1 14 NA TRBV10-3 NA CAISDNPRNTEAFF TGTGCCATCAGTGATAACCCGAGGAACACTGAAGCTTTCTTT
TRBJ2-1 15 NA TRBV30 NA CAWSEKPTGRTKQFF TGTGCCTGGAGTGAAAAACCGACGGGCCGGACAAAGCAGTTCTTC
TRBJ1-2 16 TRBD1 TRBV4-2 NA CASSQVDTGAAYGYTF TGTGCCAGCAGCCAAGTAGACACAGGGGCCGCCTATGGCTACACCTTC
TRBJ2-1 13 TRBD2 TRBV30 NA CAWSLAGGNEQFF TGTGCCTGGAGTCTAGCGGGAGGTAATGAGCAGTTCTTC
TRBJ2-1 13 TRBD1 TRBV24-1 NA CATSPGTDNEQFF TGTGCCACCAGTCCCGGGACAGACAATGAGCAGTTCTTC
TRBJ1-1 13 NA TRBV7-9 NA CASSGGMNTEAFF TGTGCCAGCAGCGGCGGGATGAACACTGAAGCTTTCTTT
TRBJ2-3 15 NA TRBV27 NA CASSPRTLSTDTQYF TGTGCCAGCAGTCCCCGGACACTTAGCACAGATACGCAGTATTTT
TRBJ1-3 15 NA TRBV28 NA CASSLGGGSGNTIYF TGTGCCAGCAGTTTGGGGGGGGGCTCCGGAAACACCATATATTTT
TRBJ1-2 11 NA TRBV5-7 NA CASSPGLNGGF TGTGCCAGCAGCCCGGGACTCAATGGGGGTTTC
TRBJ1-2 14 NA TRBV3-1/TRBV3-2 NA CASSHVTANYGYTF TGTGCCAGCAGCCATGTGACAGCTAACTATGGCTACACCTTC
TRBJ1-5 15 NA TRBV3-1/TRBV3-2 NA CASSQAGGSNQPQHF TGTGCCAGCAGCCAAGCCGGGGGAAGCAATCAGCCCCAGCATTTT
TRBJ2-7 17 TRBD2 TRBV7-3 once CASSLSRTSGSPYEQYF TGTGCCAGCAGCTTGAGTCGGACTAGCGGGAGTCCCTACGAGCAGTACTTC
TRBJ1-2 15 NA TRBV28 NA CASSTPTVSSDGYTF TGTGCCAGCAGTACCCCCACGGTATCGTCGGATGGCTACACCTTC
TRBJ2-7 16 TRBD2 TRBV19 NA CASTQSGASGLDEQYF TGTGCCAGTACCCAAAGTGGGGCTAGCGGCTTAGACGAGCAGTACTTC
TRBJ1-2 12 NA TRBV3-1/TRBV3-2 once CASSQGAYGYTF TGTGCCAGCAGCCAGGGGGCCTATGGCTACACCTTC
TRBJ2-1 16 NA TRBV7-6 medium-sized CASSLGRLVSGNEQFF TGTGCCAGCAGCTTAGGTCGACTAGTTTCGGGCAATGAGCAGTTCTTC
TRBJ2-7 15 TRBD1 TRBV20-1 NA CSASLPGQGSYEQYF TGCAGTGCTAGTCTTCCAGGACAGGGTTCATACGAGCAGTACTTC
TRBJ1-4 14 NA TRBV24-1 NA CATSDRGGDEKLFF TGTGCCACCAGTGACAGGGGTGGGGATGAAAAACTGTTTTTT
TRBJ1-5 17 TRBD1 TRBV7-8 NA CASSPLGTGGGGQPQHF TGTGCCAGCAGCCCGCTTGGGACAGGGGGAGGCGGTCAGCCCCAGCATTTT
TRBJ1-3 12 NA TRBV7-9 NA CASVNSGNTIYF TGTGCCAGCGTCAACTCTGGAAACACCATATATTTT
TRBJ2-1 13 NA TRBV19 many CASSTQGWNEQFF TGTGCCAGTAGTACACAGGGTTGGAATGAGCAGTTCTTC
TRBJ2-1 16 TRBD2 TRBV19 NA CASSIAVAVAGNEQFF TGTGCCAGTAGTATAGCGGTGGCGGTAGCGGGCAATGAGCAGTTCTTC
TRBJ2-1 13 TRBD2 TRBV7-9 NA CASSLLAANEQFF TGTGCCAGCAGCTTGCTAGCGGCCAATGAGCAGTTCTTC
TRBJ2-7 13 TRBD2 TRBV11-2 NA CASSPGLAYEQYF TGTGCCAGCAGCCCGGGACTAGCGTACGAGCAGTACTTC
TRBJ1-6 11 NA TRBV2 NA CASRTESPLHF TGTGCCAGCAGGACAGAATCACCCCTCCACTTT
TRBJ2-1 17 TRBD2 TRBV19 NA CASSGGLAGGPVYEQFF TGTGCCAGTAGTGGGGGACTAGCGGGAGGGCCCGTATATGAGCAGTTCTTC